These T cell receptor beta chains were read from a single sample in a study of T cell responses to AZD1222 COVID-19 vaccine. Sequenced by immunoSEQ multiplex PCR; TCRdb stores in-frame clones only, minus some. Of approximately 190,000 clones listed, 87% are singletons. This material consisted of peripheral blood, taken on day 0 of MenACWY control vaccination. These receptors were collected from an adult in good health. Each CDR3 is given with its conserved first and last residue. The D gene is left open where the match is weak. Clone size appears in some rows only: once, few, many, or a class for an expanded clone.

J: TRBJ2-1; size: -; V: TRBV14; D: -; CDR3: CASSHMTPWRTNEQFF; DNA: TGTGCCAGCAGCCATATGACACCTTGGCGCACAAATGAGCAGTTCTTC
J: TRBJ1-6; size: -; V: TRBV7-3; D: -; CDR3: CASSLYGGGNSPLHF; DNA: TGTGCCAGCAGCTTATATGGGGGCGGGAATTCACCCCTCCACTTT
J: TRBJ2-7; size: -; V: TRBV19; D: -; CDR3: CASSIADVGSYEQYF; DNA: TGTGCCAGTAGTATAGCTGACGTGGGATCCTACGAGCAGTACTTC
J: TRBJ2-7; size: -; V: TRBV4-1; D: TRBD2; CDR3: CASSQVAWLAGYEQYF; DNA: TGCGCCAGCAGCCAAGTAGCCTGGCTAGCGGGTTACGAGCAGTACTTC
J: TRBJ2-5; size: -; V: TRBV29-1; D: -; CDR3: CSVGVQRKTQYF; DNA: TGCAGCGTTGGCGTCCAGAGGAAGACCCAGTACTTC
J: TRBJ2-1; size: -; V: TRBV27; D: TRBD1; CDR3: CASSSIDRGYEQFF; DNA: TGTGCCAGCAGTTCCATCGACAGGGGCTATGAGCAGTTCTTC
J: TRBJ1-4; size: few; V: TRBV4-1; D: -; CDR3: CASSQGTLATNEKLFF; DNA: TGCGCCAGCAGCCAAGGGACTCTCGCAACTAATGAAAAACTGTTTTTT
J: TRBJ1-3; size: -; V: TRBV6-1; D: -; CDR3: CASSDLSSGNTIYF; DNA: TGTGCCAGCAGTGACCTCAGCTCTGGAAACACCATATATTTT
J: TRBJ2-7; size: -; V: TRBV18; D: TRBD1; CDR3: CASSRGQGAYEQYF; DNA: TGTGCCAGCTCACGGGGACAGGGTGCCTACGAGCAGTACTTC
J: TRBJ2-1; size: -; V: TRBV7-9; D: -; CDR3: CASSSLAPDGPSYNEQFF; DNA: TGTGCCAGCAGCTCACTAGCCCCTGACGGCCCGTCCTACAATGAGCAGTTCTTC
J: TRBJ2-7; size: -; V: TRBV3-1/TRBV3-2; D: -; CDR3: CASGDWVDEQYF; DNA: TGTGCCAGCGGCGACTGGGTCGACGAGCAGTACTTC
J: TRBJ1-5; size: -; V: TRBV28; D: -; CDR3: CASRTGAGLNQPQHF; DNA: TGTGCCAGCAGGACAGGCGCAGGGCTAAATCAGCCCCAGCATTTT
J: TRBJ2-7; size: -; V: TRBV2; D: -; CDR3: CASKESFSYEQYF; DNA: TGTGCCAGCAAGGAGTCCTTCTCCTACGAGCAGTACTTC
J: TRBJ2-3; size: few; V: TRBV7-2; D: TRBD2; CDR3: CASSPGGGNTDTQYF; DNA: TGTGCCAGCAGCCCAGGCGGGGGGAACACAGATACGCAGTATTTT
J: TRBJ1-1; size: -; V: TRBV27; D: -; CDR3: CASTHSLNTEAFF; DNA: TGTGCCAGCACCCATTCTTTGAACACTGAAGCTTTCTTT
J: TRBJ2-1; size: many; V: TRBV7-9; D: -; CDR3: CASSLEQGGDEQFF; DNA: TGTGCCAGCAGCTTAGAACAGGGAGGGGATGAGCAGTTCTTC
J: TRBJ1-6; size: -; V: TRBV6-5; D: -; CDR3: CASSYSAGETSPLHF; DNA: TGTGCCAGCAGTTACTCGGCCGGGGAAACGTCACCCCTCCACTTT
J: TRBJ1-1; size: -; V: TRBV9; D: TRBD1; CDR3: CASSVSTGQGTEAFF; DNA: TGTGCCAGCAGCGTATCCACGGGACAGGGCACTGAAGCTTTCTTT
J: TRBJ2-1; size: -; V: TRBV15; D: TRBD1; CDR3: CATSRESTGVDEQFF; DNA: TGTGCCACCAGCAGAGAGTCGACAGGGGTCGATGAGCAGTTCTTC
J: TRBJ1-1; size: -; V: TRBV5-1; D: -; CDR3: CASSLSGTAVNTEAFF; DNA: TGCGCCAGCAGCTTATCCGGGACGGCCGTGAACACTGAAGCTTTCTTT
J: TRBJ2-7; size: -; V: TRBV19; D: TRBD1; CDR3: CASSTTGESAEQYF; DNA: TGTGCCAGTAGTACAACAGGGGAATCCGCCGAGCAGTACTTC
J: TRBJ1-4; size: once; V: TRBV19; D: -; CDR3: CASSIRSTRHEKLFF; DNA: TGTGCCAGTAGTATCAGGTCAACTCGACATGAAAAACTGTTTTTT
J: TRBJ1-5; size: -; V: TRBV9; D: -; CDR3: CASSVEGREDQPQHF; DNA: TGTGCCAGCAGCGTAGAGGGCAGGGAGGATCAGCCCCAGCATTTT
J: TRBJ2-5; size: -; V: TRBV13; D: -; CDR3: CASSLRGGSEAETQYF; DNA: TGTGCCAGCAGCTTAAGAGGTGGGAGTGAGGCAGAGACCCAGTACTTC
J: TRBJ2-7; size: -; V: TRBV10-3; D: TRBD2; CDR3: CAISESGTSGGAEQYF; DNA: TGTGCCATCAGTGAGTCGGGGACTAGCGGGGGGGCCGAGCAGTACTTC
J: TRBJ2-3; size: -; V: TRBV7-2; D: TRBD2; CDR3: CASSPNSGGRDTQYF; DNA: TGTGCCAGCAGCCCCAATAGCGGGGGCAGAGATACGCAGTATTTT
J: TRBJ2-7; size: -; V: TRBV5-1; D: -; CDR3: CASSLEAGDEQYF; DNA: TGCGCCAGCAGCTTGGAGGCAGGGGACGAGCAGTACTTC
J: TRBJ1-1; size: -; V: TRBV10-2; D: -; CDR3: CASSAQGVGTEAFF; DNA: TGCGCCAGCAGTGCCCAGGGAGTTGGCACTGAAGCTTTCTTT
J: TRBJ2-7; size: -; V: TRBV4-3; D: -; CDR3: CASSQIAAGAYEQYF; DNA: TGCGCCAGCAGCCAAATAGCGGCCGGCGCGTACGAGCAGTACTTC
J: TRBJ1-5; size: -; V: TRBV6-1; D: -; CDR3: CASSDREPTYQPQHF; DNA: TGTGCCAGCAGTGACCGGGAGCCTACTTATCAGCCCCAGCATTTT
J: TRBJ2-3; size: -; V: TRBV6-6; D: TRBD1; CDR3: CATGTGESDTQYF; DNA: TGTGCCACCGGGACAGGGGAGTCAGATACGCAGTATTTT
J: TRBJ2-1; size: -; V: TRBV11-2; D: -; CDR3: CASSLFGSANEQFF; DNA: TGTGCCAGCAGCTTATTTGGTAGCGCCAATGAGCAGTTCTTC
J: TRBJ1-3; size: -; V: TRBV2; D: -; CDR3: CASSEFPHSPRGNTIYF; DNA: TGTGCCAGCAGTGAATTTCCCCACAGCCCGAGGGGAAACACCATATATTTT
J: TRBJ1-4; size: -; V: TRBV30; D: -; CDR3: CAWSMVWNEKLFF; DNA: TGTGCCTGGAGTATGGTGTGGAATGAAAAACTGTTTTTT
J: TRBJ1-4; size: -; V: TRBV29-1; D: TRBD1; CDR3: CSVESGGNEKLFF; DNA: TGCAGCGTTGAGTCAGGGGGTAATGAAAAACTGTTTTTT
J: TRBJ1-3; size: -; V: TRBV7-8; D: -; CDR3: CASSARRGRDTIYF; DNA: TGTGCCAGCAGCGCCCGCAGGGGCAGGGACACCATATATTTT
J: TRBJ2-7; size: -; V: TRBV29-1; D: -; CDR3: CSVGRQGRGQYF; DNA: TGCAGCGTTGGCAGACAGGGGAGGGGGCAGTACTTC
J: TRBJ1-2; size: -; V: TRBV7-2; D: -; CDR3: CASSLGPGANYGYTF; DNA: TGTGCCAGCAGCTTAGGTCCAGGGGCTAACTATGGCTACACCTTC
J: TRBJ1-1; size: -; V: TRBV27; D: -; CDR3: CASSGAATGENTEAFF; DNA: TGTGCCAGCAGTGGGGCCGCAACAGGCGAGAACACTGAAGCTTTCTTT
J: TRBJ2-3; size: -; V: TRBV5-1; D: -; CDR3: CASSPQRALSTDTQYF; DNA: TGCGCCAGCAGCCCCCAACGGGCCCTCAGCACAGATACGCAGTATTTT
J: TRBJ2-7; size: -; V: TRBV6-5; D: TRBD1; CDR3: CASTRTGKISYEQYF; DNA: TGTGCCAGCACCAGGACAGGGAAAATCTCCTACGAGCAGTACTTC
J: TRBJ2-2; size: -; V: TRBV10-3; D: TRBD1; CDR3: CAIRGQGSDTGELFF; DNA: TGTGCCATCAGGGGACAGGGGTCGGACACCGGGGAGCTGTTTTTT
J: TRBJ2-7; size: -; V: TRBV5-1; D: -; CDR3: CASSGGQSYEQYF; DNA: TGCGCCAGCAGCGGCGGACAGTCCTACGAGCAGTACTTC
J: TRBJ1-1; size: once; V: TRBV7-6; D: -; CDR3: CASLVADTEAFF; DNA: TGTGCCAGCTTGGTGGCGGACACTGAAGCTTTCTTT
J: TRBJ1-6; size: -; V: TRBV5-5; D: TRBD1; CDR3: CASSSRDRAYNSPLHF; DNA: TGTGCCAGCAGCTCCCGGGACAGGGCTTATAATTCACCCCTCCACTTT
J: TRBJ2-7; size: once; V: TRBV6-5; D: -; CDR3: CASTAAQSYEQYF; DNA: TGTGCCAGCACCGCGGCCCAATCCTACGAGCAGTACTTC
J: TRBJ1-5; size: -; V: TRBV10-3; D: -; CDR3: CAISEDQRGGQPQHF; DNA: TGTGCCATCAGTGAGGACCAACGAGGCGGTCAGCCCCAGCATTTT
J: TRBJ2-3; size: -; V: TRBV7-8; D: TRBD1; CDR3: CASSPRTGSYTDTQYF; DNA: TGTGCCAGCAGCCCCCGGACAGGAAGCTACACAGATACGCAGTATTTT
J: TRBJ2-1; size: -; V: TRBV10-3; D: -; CDR3: CAISESSGENNEQFF; DNA: TGTGCCATCAGTGAGTCGTCTGGCGAAAACAATGAGCAGTTCTTC
J: TRBJ1-5; size: -; V: TRBV23-1; D: -; CDR3: CASSQELNSNQPQHF; DNA: TGCGCCAGCAGTCAAGAGTTGAATAGCAATCAGCCCCAGCATTTT
J: TRBJ2-7; size: once; V: TRBV6-1; D: -; CDR3: CASSEWGFSSYEQYF; DNA: TGTGCCAGCAGTGAATGGGGTTTTAGCTCCTACGAGCAGTACTTC
J: TRBJ2-1; size: -; V: TRBV4-1; D: -; CDR3: CASSQDLDRKDYNEQFF; DNA: TGCGCCAGCAGCCAAGATCTAGATAGAAAAGACTACAATGAGCAGTTCTTC
J: TRBJ2-2; size: -; V: TRBV5-5; D: -; CDR3: CASSWRGTNTGELFF; DNA: TGTGCCAGCAGCTGGAGGGGCACGAACACCGGGGAGCTGTTTTTT
J: TRBJ2-2; size: -; V: TRBV6-2/TRBV6-3; D: -; CDR3: CASSYSLAYQNTGELFF; DNA: TGTGCCAGCAGTTACTCATTGGCCTACCAAAACACCGGGGAGCTGTTTTTT